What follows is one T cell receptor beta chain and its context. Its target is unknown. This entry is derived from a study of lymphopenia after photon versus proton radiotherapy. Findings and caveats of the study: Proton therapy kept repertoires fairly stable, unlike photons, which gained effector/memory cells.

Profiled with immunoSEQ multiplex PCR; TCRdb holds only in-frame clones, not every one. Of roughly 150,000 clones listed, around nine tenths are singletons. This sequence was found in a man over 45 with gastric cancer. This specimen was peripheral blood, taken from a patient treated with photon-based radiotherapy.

CDR3 coding DNA: TGCGCCAGCAGCACACAGGGTGCAGATACGCAGTATTTT. It translates to CASSTQGADTQYF. This sequence joins TRBV4-1 and TRBJ2-3, with D tentatively TRBD1 (6 bases). V lost 5 bases to trimming and J lost 4 bases, with 10 bases between them. Germline V lookup: CDR1 MGHRA, CDR2 YSYEKL. This CDR3 region has 13 residues.